The TCR beta chain under discussion was sequenced for a study of T cells after yellow fever vaccination. As TCR cDNA was made by 5'RACE template switching, a universal primer site and UMIs were added. TCRdb re-called the 5' RACE reads with MiXCR, one entry per CDR3 protein. The data contain some 96,000 distinct CDR3 sequences, approximately 9% of them singletons. Trimming pared 0 bases from V and 2 bases from J, leaving 16 bases between. Per germline, CDR1 DFQATT and CDR2 SNEGSKA (reference sequence). This CDR3 has 16 amino acids. This clonotype was picked up a small number of times. Study conclusions and caveats: Repertoires sorted by FACS could include abundant clonotypes that are contaminants from the bulk population. Clones that expanded after primary vaccination mostly reappeared after the booster (just under 98% CD4, approximately 89% CD8). Weaker overall, the secondary response nonetheless peaked faster (day 5 versus 15).

The TCR was taken from a man aged 18 to 30 who received the YFV17D yellow fever vaccine. V and J are TRBV20-1 and TRBJ2-5; D might be TRBD2 (6 bases). Sequences were derived from CD8+ T cells not binding an NS4B(214-222) dextramer, sorted from PBMCs, sampled more than 14 days after the first yellow fever vaccination. The CDR3 loop is CSARDKEGPSQETQYF. CDR3 nucleotide sequence: TGCAGTGCTAGAGATAAGGAGGGGCCTTCTCAAGAGACCCAGTACTTC.